These T cell receptor beta chains were read from a single sample in a study of vaccination and CD4 T cells after COVID-19. Each CDR3 protein is one row after TCRdb ran MiXCR on the PCR reads. The sample carries approximately 4,100 distinct CDR3 sequences, roughly 23% recorded once. What these receptors recognize is not known. Source material: CD4+ T cells from blood, cultured in vitro. The receptors shown here come from a human donor who had recovered from COVID-19. The CDR3 runs from the conserved cysteine through the conserved F or W. The D gene is left open where the match is weak. The size of a clone is reported for some rows only, either as once, few or many, or as a class for expanded clones.

-	TRBV11-3	TRBJ2-2	-	CASSSQSLGELFF
-	TRBV12-3/TRBV12-4	TRBJ2-1	-	CASSNPPRDEQFF
medium-sized	TRBV11-3	TRBJ2-3	TRBD2	CASSLNSGGDTQYF
few	TRBV6-1	TRBJ1-3	-	CASSDLGSSGNTIYF
-	TRBV5-1	TRBJ1-1	TRBD1	CASSLMTGEKNTEAFF
few	TRBV9	TRBJ2-5	TRBD1	CASSWTGDQETQYF
large	TRBV12-3/TRBV12-4	TRBJ1-2	-	CASSFGNYGYTF
few	TRBV12-3/TRBV12-4	TRBJ1-1	-	CASTSLLAGGAEAFF
-	TRBV6-5	TRBJ2-1	TRBD2	CASSYTSGGAYEQFF
medium-sized	TRBV2	TRBJ2-1	-	CASRNRVYNEQFF
medium-sized	TRBV20-1	TRBJ1-1	-	CSATLQGLSEAFF
medium-sized	TRBV27	TRBJ1-4	-	CASSFPNEKLFF
medium-sized	TRBV18	TRBJ1-2	-	CASSSTPLRGYGYTF
-	TRBV27	TRBJ1-2	-	CASGFRDYYGYTF
-	TRBV10-3	TRBJ1-1	-	CAISDILEGPMNTEAFF
-	TRBV9	TRBJ2-2	TRBD2	CASSVVSSGHTGELFF
few	TRBV6-1	TRBJ2-3	TRBD2	CASSRTRDTQYF